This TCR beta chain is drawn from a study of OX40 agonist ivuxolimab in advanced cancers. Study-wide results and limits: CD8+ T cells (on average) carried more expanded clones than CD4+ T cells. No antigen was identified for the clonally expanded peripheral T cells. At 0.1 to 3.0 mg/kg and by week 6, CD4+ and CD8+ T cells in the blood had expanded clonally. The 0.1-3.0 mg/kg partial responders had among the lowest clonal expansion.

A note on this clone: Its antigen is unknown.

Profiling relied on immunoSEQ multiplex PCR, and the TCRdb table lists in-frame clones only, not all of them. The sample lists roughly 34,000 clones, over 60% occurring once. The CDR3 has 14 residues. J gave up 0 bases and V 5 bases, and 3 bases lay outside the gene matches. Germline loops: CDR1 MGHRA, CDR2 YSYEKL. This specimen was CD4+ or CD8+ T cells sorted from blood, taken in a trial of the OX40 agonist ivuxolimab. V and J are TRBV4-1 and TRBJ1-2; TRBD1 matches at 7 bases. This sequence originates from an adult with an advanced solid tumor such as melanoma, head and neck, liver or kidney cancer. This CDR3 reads CASSNDRANYGYTF. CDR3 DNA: TGCGCCAGCAGCAACGACAGGGCTAACTATGGCTACACCTTC.